This T cell receptor (beta chain) was captured by sequencing in a study of cytomegalovirus exposure and HLA in healthy donors. Primers: 60 Vbeta forward and 13 Jbeta reverse. Clones were sequenced by immunoSEQ multiplex PCR, and TCRdb holds only the in-frame ones, with some missing. The sample shows 160,000 or so clones, around three quarters of them seen only once. Study conclusions and caveats: Reports indicated that the classifier achieved high specificity and sensitivity in diagnosing cytomegalovirus status.

Turning to this clone: What it binds is not known. At one end the junction does not follow the germline gene, possibly because of a read error.

This CDR3 is 15 amino acids long. CDR1 and CDR2 from the germline V gene are SEHNR and FQNEAQ (reference sequence). This chain uses TRBV7-9 with TRBJ2-7; tentatively, D is TRBD1 (6 bases). The sample comprised PBMCs. This clonotype originated in a man aged 40-55 years in good health and CMV-seronegative. Written as DNA, the CDR3 is TGTTCCAGCAGCCGAGGTGAGGGGGTCTCCTACGAGCAGTACTTC. Translating gives CSSSRGEGVSYEQYF.